These T cell receptor beta chains were read from a single sample in a study of PD-1 blockade in classical Hodgkin lymphoma. Sequencing used immunoSEQ multiplex PCR; TCRdb keeps in-frame clones, though not all of them. Among 130,000 to 150,000 clones, approximately 72% were seen once, and the ten largest hold about 9.2%. This specimen was peripheral blood mononuclear cells (PBMCs), taken before the second cycle of nivolumab. These receptors all stem from a human donor with classical Hodgkin lymphoma. Both conserved end residues are part of each CDR3. The D gene is left open where the match is weak. Clone size is not always given. Where it is, it says once, few, many or a class for expanded clones.

D: .; size: .; V: TRBV9; J: TRBJ1-1; CDR3: CASSPGQGNTEAFF; DNA: TGTGCCAGCAGCCCAGGGCAAGGGAACACTGAAGCTTTCTTT
D: .; size: few; V: TRBV6-5; J: TRBJ2-2; CDR3: CASSYLSVTTGELFF; DNA: TGTGCCAGCAGTTACTTATCAGTGACAACCGGGGAGCTGTTTTTT
D: .; size: .; V: TRBV19; J: TRBJ1-5; CDR3: CASSILGGDGYSNQPQHF; DNA: TGTGCCAGTAGTATATTAGGTGGGGATGGATATAGCAATCAGCCCCAGCATTTT
D: TRBD1; size: .; V: TRBV5-4; J: TRBJ2-7; CDR3: CASSLGDRAYEQYF; DNA: TGTGCCAGCAGCTTGGGGGACAGAGCCTACGAGCAGTACTTC
D: TRBD2; size: few; V: TRBV4-2; J: TRBJ2-3; CDR3: CASSQVLAATDTQYF; DNA: TGTGCCAGCAGCCAAGTTCTAGCGGCCACAGATACGCAGTATTTT
D: .; size: .; V: TRBV10-3; J: TRBJ1-3; CDR3: CAIGTTGNTIYF; DNA: TGTGCCATCGGGACAACTGGAAACACCATATATTTT
D: .; size: .; V: TRBV5-8; J: TRBJ2-5; CDR3: CASKEVETQYF; DNA: TGTGCCAGCAAGGAGGTAGAGACCCAGTACTTC
D: TRBD2; size: .; V: TRBV2; J: TRBJ2-2; CDR3: CASSVLAVGGELFF; DNA: TGTGCCAGCAGTGTACTAGCGGTCGGCGGGGAGCTGTTTTTT
D: TRBD2; size: .; V: TRBV4-3; J: TRBJ2-7; CDR3: CASSHIAGASYEQYF; DNA: TGCGCCAGCAGCCACATAGCGGGTGCCTCCTACGAGCAGTACTTC
D: .; size: .; V: TRBV7-3; J: TRBJ2-7; CDR3: CASSSPGAGIYEQYF; DNA: TGTGCCAGCAGCTCGCCGGGGGCAGGGATCTACGAGCAGTACTTC
D: .; size: .; V: TRBV21-1; J: TRBJ2-2; CDR3: CASSKGREGRWGYTGELFF; DNA: TGTGCCAGCAGCAAGGGCAGGGAGGGCCGGTGGGGCTACACCGGGGAGCTGTTTTTT
D: .; size: .; V: TRBV30; J: TRBJ2-5; CDR3: CAWRQPEVALQETQYF; DNA: TGTGCCTGGCGCCAGCCCGAGGTAGCCCTACAAGAGACCCAGTACTTC
D: TRBD1; size: .; V: TRBV27; J: TRBJ1-4; CDR3: CASSPWDRGGNEKLFF; DNA: TGTGCCAGCAGTCCCTGGGACAGGGGGGGAAATGAAAAACTGTTTTTT
D: TRBD2; size: .; V: TRBV6-1; J: TRBJ2-1; CDR3: CASRRLAGGNNEQFF; DNA: TGTGCCAGCAGGAGACTAGCGGGAGGAAACAATGAGCAGTTCTTC
D: .; size: .; V: TRBV7-8; J: TRBJ1-1; CDR3: CASSLESGAYTEAFF; DNA: TGTGCCAGCAGCTTAGAATCAGGGGCCTACACTGAAGCTTTCTTT
D: TRBD1; size: .; V: TRBV7-9; J: TRBJ1-5; CDR3: CASSSQGQGKGERPQHF; DNA: TGTGCCAGCAGCTCGCAGGGACAGGGAAAAGGGGAGCGGCCCCAGCATTTT
D: .; size: .; V: TRBV29-1; J: TRBJ2-6; CDR3: CSVFPGAGANVLTF; DNA: TGCAGCGTGTTCCCTGGTGCGGGGGCCAACGTCCTGACTTTC
D: .; size: .; V: TRBV2; J: TRBJ2-1; CDR3: CASSPNWGIYNEQFF; DNA: TGTGCCAGCAGCCCCAATTGGGGTATTTACAATGAGCAGTTCTTC
D: TRBD1; size: .; V: TRBV6-5; J: TRBJ2-3; CDR3: CASSPQGAEVDTQYF; DNA: TGTGCCAGCAGTCCACAGGGGGCAGAGGTGGATACGCAGTATTTT
D: .; size: few; V: TRBV6-1; J: TRBJ2-7; CDR3: CASSPHYEQYF; DNA: TGTGCCAGCTCCCCACACTACGAGCAGTACTTC
D: .; size: .; V: TRBV7-9; J: TRBJ1-1; CDR3: CASSPTWGGPEAFF; DNA: TGTGCCAGCAGCCCGACCTGGGGCGGACCTGAAGCTTTCTTT
D: .; size: once; V: TRBV4-3; J: TRBJ2-6; CDR3: CASSQAGVGANAGANVLTF; DNA: TGCGCCAGCAGCCAAGCAGGGGTCGGAGCGAACGCTGGGGCCAACGTCCTGACTTTC
D: .; size: .; V: TRBV10-3; J: TRBJ2-1; CDR3: CAISKFQGETEQFF; DNA: TGTGCCATCAGTAAGTTCCAGGGCGAAACTGAGCAGTTCTTC
D: .; size: .; V: TRBV28; J: TRBJ2-7; CDR3: CASSTSGNNEQYF; DNA: TGTGCCAGCAGTACCTCAGGGAATAACGAGCAGTACTTC
D: .; size: .; V: TRBV6-6; J: TRBJ2-1; CDR3: CASRRLGVWQFF; DNA: TGTGCCAGCAGGAGGCTGGGGGTTTGGCAGTTCTTC
D: .; size: .; V: TRBV27; J: TRBJ2-7; CDR3: CASSFSPGTLAYEQYF; DNA: TGTGCCAGCAGTTTTAGCCCCGGGACACTAGCCTACGAGCAGTACTTC
D: TRBD2; size: .; V: TRBV10-3; J: TRBJ2-1; CDR3: CAISGGLGDNEQFF; DNA: TGTGCCATATCTGGGGGACTAGGGGACAATGAGCAGTTCTTC
D: .; size: once; V: TRBV6-6; J: TRBJ1-6; CDR3: CASSYATVNNSPLHF; DNA: TGTGCCAGCAGTTACGCCACGGTCAATAATTCACCCCTCCACTTT
D: .; size: .; V: TRBV2; J: TRBJ2-7; CDR3: CASSDYEQYF; DNA: TGTGCCAGCAGTGACTACGAGCAGTACTTC
D: .; size: few; V: TRBV5-4; J: TRBJ1-2; CDR3: CASSLDTYGYTF; DNA: TGTGCCAGCAGCTTGGATACGTATGGCTACACCTTC
D: .; size: .; V: TRBV7-6; J: TRBJ1-2; CDR3: CASSLGYGRKGGYTF; DNA: TGTGCCAGCAGCTTAGGGTATGGGAGAAAAGGTGGCTACACCTTC
D: .; size: many; V: TRBV5-1; J: TRBJ1-2; CDR3: CASSLDPGYGYTF; DNA: TGCGCCAGCAGCTTAGATCCCGGCTATGGCTACACCTTC
D: .; size: .; V: TRBV27; J: TRBJ2-7; CDR3: CASSTVSGLGEQYF; DNA: TGTGCCAGCAGTACCGTCTCGGGGTTGGGTGAGCAGTACTTC